These 20 T cell receptor beta chains were sequenced from one sample in a study of T-cell memory formation after mild COVID-19 listed by TCRdb under 2021. Library preparation employed 5' RACE. Sequencing was performed on an Illumina NovaSeq 6000. In-frame beta chains were kept once TCRdb had trimmed the public reads at Q25 with fastp and called clones with MiXCR. Here each entry gathers all rows of one CDR3 protein and keeps the most common genes and DNA. For this sample there are about 210,000 distinct CDR3 sequences; about 10% appear just once. Around 2.9% of the sample is in the top ten clones. The sequenced sample was PBMCs or a T cell subset sorted from them (not recorded which). These receptors were obtained from a man between 18 and 35 years old who had mild COVID-19 (a few samples of this study predate the infection). The sample titles of this study are shuffled in the database, so cell type and time point are left out; the donor was told from shared clones.

The J gene is TRBJ2-1, the V gene TRBV18; no firm D call. The V gene's germline CDR1 is KGHSH and CDR2 LQKENI. This CDR3 is built from 13 residues. V was clipped by 5 bases and J by 4 bases, with 9 bases between them. The CDR3 coding sequence is TGTGCCAGCTCAGCACAACAGTACAATGAGCAGTTCTTC. It specifies CASSAQQYNEQFF.

Note on this clonotype: A junction end diverges from the germline sequence, so it may reflect a read error. The chain links TRBV29-1 to TRBJ1-5; 9 bases match TRBD1. The CDR3 sequence is 14 residues long. CDR1 and CDR2 from the germline V gene are SQVTM and ANQGSEA. CDR3: CSVEDRGSNQPQHF. Written as DNA, the CDR3 is TGCAGCGTAGAAGACAGGGGGAGCAATCAGCCCCAGCATTTT.

This sequence joins TRBV12-3 or TRBV12-4 and TRBJ1-1; TRBD1 agrees at 7 bases. V shed 4 bases and J 6 bases; nucleotides not matched to a gene: 8. CDR3 length: 14 amino acids. The CDR3 spells CASSSSDRPAEAFF. The CDR3 bases are TGTGCCAGCAGTTCATCGGACAGGCCAGCTGAAGCTTTCTTT.

The gene calls are TRBV18 and TRBJ1-2; 7 bases are a match to TRBD1. CDR1 is KGHSH, CDR2 LQKENI, per germline. The ends lost 2 bases at V and 3 bases at J; junction bases unmatched: 6. This CDR3 is 15 amino acids long. CDR3 in DNA: TGTGCCAGCTCACCATCCGGACAGGCCGACTATGGCTACACCTTC. It yields the protein CASSPSGQADYGYTF.

This clonotype was observed at least ten times. J is TRBJ2-1 and V is TRBV6-5, with TRBD1 matching 7 bases. The V gene's germline CDR1 is MNHEY and CDR2 SVGAGI. The CDR3 totals 15 residues. V was pared by 2 bases and J by 3 bases, with 4 bases of the junction left unmatched. The CDR3: CASSYETGFYNEQFF. CDR3 sequence (DNA): TGTGCCAGCAGTTACGAGACAGGGTTCTACAATGAGCAGTTCTTC.

About this clonotype itself: This may arise from a read error, as a much more abundant clone is one base away. CDR3 in amino acids: CSASRGGGNNQPHHF. The DNA of the CDR3 is TGCAGTGCTAGTCGGGGGGGAGGTAACAATCAGCCCCATCATTTT. The V gene is TRBV20-1, the J gene TRBJ1-5; tentative D call: TRBD1 (5 bases). Germline-derived CDR1 and CDR2 are DFQATT and SNEGSKA (reference sequence). The CDR3 covers 15 residues.

This clonotype was seen at least ten times. V and J are TRBV6-2 or TRBV6-3 and TRBJ2-1, with 8 positions matching TRBD2. The CDR3 runs 16 residues. V shed 1 base and J 0 bases; nucleotides not matched to a gene: 2. CDR1 and CDR2 (germline): MNHEY, SVGEGT. CDR3 DNA: TGTGCCAGCAGTTACTTGCGGGGGGACTCCTACAATGAGCAGTTCTTC. This encodes CASSYLRGDSYNEQFF.

CDR3: CASSLVSGGQFF. The CDR3 DNA is TGTGCCAGCAGCTTAGTCAGCGGGGGCCAGTTCTTC. This chain uses TRBV7-8 with TRBJ2-1, with 8 bases identical to TRBD2. The CDR3 extends over 12 amino acids. Germline CDR1 is SGHVS and CDR2 is FQNEAQ. Germline trimming cut 1 base from V and 13 bases from J; bases unmatched to any gene: 3.

This clonotype was recorded many times. The chain couples TRBV12-3 or TRBV12-4 to TRBJ1-5; the match to TRBD1 covers 9 bases. This CDR3 region has 17 residues. J lost 4 bases, V lost 5 bases, and 12 bases had no gene match. The CDR3 loop is CASSPSRDRASNQPQHF. Here the CDR3 DNA reads TGTGCCAGCAGTCCCTCCCGGGACAGGGCTTCTAATCAGCCCCAGCATTTT.

This clonotype was seen more than once but under ten times. The chain is built from TRBV10-1 and TRBJ2-7; TRBD2 matches 9 bases. Germline V gene data show CDR1 as WNHNN and CDR2 as SYGVQD (reference sequence). After removal of 0 bases from V and 0 bases from J, the junction contained 6 bases not matched to a gene. The CDR3 consists of 17 residues. This chain's CDR3 is CASSESRLAVSSYEQYV. The CDR3 DNA follows: TGCGCCAGCAGTGAGTCGAGACTAGCGGTTAGCTCCTACGAGCAGTACGTC.

The genes are TRBV5-1 and TRBJ1-1, with 7 bases matching TRBD1. Per germline, CDR1 SGHRS and CDR2 YFSETQ. The CDR3 covers 13 residues. V lost 7 bases and J lost 6; bases outside the gene matches: 9. The CDR3, as DNA: TGCGCCAGCTCCATTCAGGGGGTCGCTGAAGCTTTCTTT. It codes for CASSIQGVAEAFF.

This chain uses TRBV4-3 with TRBJ2-2; the D is unclear. From germline, CDR1 is LGHNA and CDR2 YSLEER. This CDR3 contains 18 residues. V was clipped by 2 bases and J by 0 bases, with 16 bases between them. The DNA of the CDR3 is TGCGCCAGCAGCCAAACCCCAGCCAGCGCCGCGAACACCGGGGAGCTGTTTTTT. This translates into CASSQTPASAANTGELFF.

The gene calls are TRBV6-5 and TRBJ2-3; no reliable D call. Germline values: CDR1 MNHEY, CDR2 SVGAGI. V lost 8 bases to trimming and J lost 3 bases, with 12 bases between them. There are 13 residues in the CDR3. For the CDR3, the DNA is TGTGCCAGCCGGCCCCACGGGACAGATACGCAGTATTTT. Its translation: CASRPHGTDTQYF.

V usage is TRBV12-3 or TRBV12-4 and J usage is TRBJ2-1; TRBD1 matches at 8 bases. V lost 1 base, J lost 2 bases, and 4 bases stayed unmatched. The CDR3 covers 16 residues. In DNA form, the CDR3 reads TGTGCCAGCAGTTTAGATAGGACAGGGCCCTACAATGAGCAGTTCTTC. This codes for CASSLDRTGPYNEQFF.

This clonotype was seen a handful of times. The chain recombines TRBV11-2 with TRBJ2-2; the match to TRBD1 covers 9 bases. From germline, CDR1 is SGHAT and CDR2 FQNNGV. The V and J ends lost 6 bases and 5 bases, in that order; junction bases with no gene match: 10. This CDR3 region has 16 residues. The CDR3 spells CASRRPGQGRTGELFF. The CDR3 DNA follows: TGTGCCAGCAGGAGACCGGGACAGGGCCGAACCGGGGAGCTGTTTTTT.

This clonotype showed up just a few times. The chain employs TRBV18 and TRBJ1-1; unclear D gene. The ends were cut back, 5 bases at V and 0 bases at J, with 7 bases in the middle. The CDR3 is 13 amino acids. CDR1 KGHSH and CDR2 LQKENI come from the germline V gene. CDR3 region: CASSNDLNTEAFF. The CDR3 DNA follows: TGTGCCAGCTCAAACGACTTGAACACTGAAGCTTTCTTT.

The table lists this clonotype with many counts. J is TRBJ2-4 and V is TRBV5-1; D is undetermined. In germline, CDR1 is SGHRS, CDR2 YFSETQ. V shed 4 bases and J shed 9 bases, with 20 bases lying between them. The length of the CDR3 is 15 residues. In DNA, the CDR3 is TGCGCCAGCAGCGGAGAAACGGGCGATTATGGCATTCAGTACTTC. It encodes CASSGETGDYGIQYF.

The chain recombines TRBV5-1 with TRBJ2-7, with TRBD1 matching 7 bases. Germline V gene lookup returns CDR1 SGHRS and CDR2 YFSETQ. Losses at the gene ends were 4 bases for V and 1 base for J; bases not matched to a gene: 5. The CDR3 contains 14 residues. The CDR3 here is CASSTGQDSYEQYF. The CDR3 bases are TGCGCCAGCAGCACCGGACAGGATTCCTACGAGCAGTACTTC.

The V and J genes are TRBV25-1 and TRBJ1-1; D not resolved. The ends were cut back, 3 bases at V and 5 bases at J, with 7 bases in the middle. This CDR3 contains 12 residues. Germline assignment: CDR1 MGHDK and CDR2 SYGVNS. This CDR3 is CASSDIYTEAFF. In DNA form, the CDR3 reads TGTGCCAGCAGTGACATATATACTGAAGCTTTCTTT.

This clonotype was detected only a few times. In DNA form, the CDR3 reads TGCAGTGCGGAAGCAGGGGGATTGAACACTGAAGCTTTCTTT. Its translation is CSAEAGGLNTEAFF. V gene TRBV20-1 combines with J gene TRBJ1-1, with TRBD1 identical over 7 bases. The trim removed 6 bases at V and 0 bases at J, leaving 7 bases unmatched. Looked up from germline, CDR1 is DFQATT and CDR2 is SNEGSKA (reference sequence). CDR3 length: 14 amino acids.